This T cell receptor beta chain was retrieved from a study of cytomegalovirus exposure and HLA in healthy donors. PCR used 60 Vbeta primers and 13 Jbeta primers. Measured with immunoSEQ multiplex PCR; TCRdb has only the in-frame clones, and not every one. In the table there are about 93,000 clones, about 78% of which are singletons. The germline V gene encodes CDR1 SGHVS and CDR2 FQNEAQ. Losses at the gene ends were 5 bases for V and 7 bases for J; bases not matched to a gene: 7. This CDR3 spans 14 amino acids. The sequence derives from a woman in her forties in good health and CMV-seronegative. Sequenced: PBMCs. This chain connects TRBV7-8 to TRBJ1-5; 8 bases map to TRBD1. CDR3 DNA sequence: TGTGCCAGCAGCCCTCAGGGGGCATGGCAGCCCCAGCATTTT. Translating gives CASSPQGAWQPQHF.